The 3 T cell receptor beta chains reported below all come from one sample, sequenced in a study of T cell responses to AZD1222 COVID-19 vaccine. Measured with immunoSEQ multiplex PCR; TCRdb has only the in-frame clones, and not every one. The sample includes about 120,000 clones, approximately 85% of them seen just once. Sequenced material: peripheral blood, taken on day 0 of MenACWY control vaccination. These TCRs come from an adult in good health.

The chain couples TRBV2 to TRBJ2-7; no firm D call. Germline V gene lookup returns CDR1 SNHLY and CDR2 FYNNEI. The CDR3 covers 16 residues. The V end was cut by 6 bases, the J end by 4 bases, with 22 bases between. CDR3 coding DNA: TGTGCCAGCAGAGGGCGTCAGCAGCTTACTAAATACGAGCAGTACTTC. This gives the protein CASRGRQQLTKYEQYF.

The table lists this clone with a count of one. CDR3 in DNA: TGTGCCAGCAGCTTAGCGCAAGACTCCCGGTGGTCAGATACGCAGTATTTT. This encodes CASSLAQDSRWSDTQYF. The chain employs TRBV7-9 and TRBJ2-3, with no clear D. Germline V lookup: CDR1 SEHNR, CDR2 FQNEAQ (reference sequence). CDR3 length: 17 amino acids. V was cut by 0 bases and J by 4 bases, with 17 bases left in between.

This rearrangement joins TRBV5-1 to TRBJ2-3, with D tentatively TRBD2 (5 bases). Looked up from germline, CDR1 is SGHRS and CDR2 is YFSETQ. The CDR3 consists of 13 residues. Trimming shortened V by 6 bases and J by 6 bases, and 14 bases separated the two germline ends. The CDR3 loop is CASKEANPDTQYF. The CDR3 bases are TGCGCCAGCAAGGAGGCGAACCCGGATACGCAGTATTTT.